This T cell receptor (beta chain) was captured in a study of blood T cell repertoires in COVID-19 (dated by TCRdb to the early 2020s). Turning to the overall study: The collaborator samples originated in the United States, Italy and Spain and spanned the acute and convalescent phases of COVID-19. The prospective study material was composed of cDNA or gDNA derived from T cells, B-cell-depleted T cells, or PBMCs. Deeply sampled blood TCRbeta repertoires from subjects exposed to, actively infected with, or recovered from COVID-19 were included in the dataset. The repertoires were made available in a free public database intended to serve as a resource for research on the immune response to SARS-CoV-2. Samples came from the ongoing ImmuneRACE study (first 160 participants) plus 1,254 subjects from 6 global collaborators. Nearly every sample came with metadata listing a de-identified subject ID, COVID-19 status, age in years and sex. Where available, HLA class I and class II types were taken from metadata supplied by the sample provider and were not determined by assay-based typing.

The immunoSEQ Assay, a bias-controlled multiplex PCR, was used to amplify TCRbeta CDR3 regions from genomic DNA. The source study handled its data this way. Within the assay, amplification of reference gene primers was used to estimate how many nucleated cells each sample contained. To quantify the absolute abundance of each unique TCRbeta CDR3 rearrangement, sequence reads were collapsed and filtered. Productive Simpson clonality was computed per sample as the square root of Simpson's diversity index over productive rearrangements. The clones in this table, taken by TCRdb from immuneACCESS, are in-frame only. Not every clone is retained; where verified, under half of the shortfall comes from an unresolved V gene, and the cause of the rest is unknown. Clonal size and the V and J genes are those of that table, whereas D and trimming came from the DNA. The sample includes about 190,000 clones, with nearly 90% observed a single time. Jointly, the top ten make up 0.62% of the sample.

Overall results and qualifications from the work: The quantity of clinical and demographic metadata differed by source and by participant and was supplied without curation.

To note about this clone: Its binding antigen is unknown. Base qualities are not recorded, but no much larger clone differs from it by a single base.

Whole blood was collected in K2EDTA tubes by collaborating institutions according to the institutions' own protocols. For TCRbeta analysis, collaborators shipped samples as frozen whole blood, isolated PBMCs, or DNA extracted from either of those sample types. CDR3 length: 11 amino acids, cysteine to phenylalanine. Just CDR3 DNA is preserved here, 33 bases in frame from base 1. Cut back by 4 bases and 3 bases, the V and J ends lie 3 bases apart. From the germline V gene (reference sequence), CDR1 is LGHDT and CDR2 is YNNKEL. The sequencing sample was made of peripheral blood. Here the chain combines TRBV3-1 (or the pseudogene TRBV3-2) and TRBJ1-2; the D gene assignment is ambiguous. The TCR sequence derives from a man aged 50 or older with acute or convalescent COVID-19. The DNA is as follows: TGTGCCAGCAGCCGAGACTATGGCTACACCTTC. This encodes CASSRDYGYTF.